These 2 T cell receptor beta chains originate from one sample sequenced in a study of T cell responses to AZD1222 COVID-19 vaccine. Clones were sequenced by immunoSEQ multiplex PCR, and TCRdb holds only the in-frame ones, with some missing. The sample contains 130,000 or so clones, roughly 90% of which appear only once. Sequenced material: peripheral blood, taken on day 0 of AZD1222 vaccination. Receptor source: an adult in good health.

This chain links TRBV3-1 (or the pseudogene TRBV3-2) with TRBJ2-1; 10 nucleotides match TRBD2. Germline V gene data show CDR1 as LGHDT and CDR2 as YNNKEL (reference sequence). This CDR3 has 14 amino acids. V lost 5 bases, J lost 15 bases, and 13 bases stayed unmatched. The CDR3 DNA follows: TGTGCCAGCAGCTTTCTCCATACTAGCGGGGAACGGTTCTTC. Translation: CASSFLHTSGERFF.

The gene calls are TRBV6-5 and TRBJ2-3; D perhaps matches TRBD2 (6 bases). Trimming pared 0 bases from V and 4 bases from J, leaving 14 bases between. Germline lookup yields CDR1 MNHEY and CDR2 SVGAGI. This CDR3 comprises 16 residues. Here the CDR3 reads CASSYSTGGLSDTQYF. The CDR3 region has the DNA TGTGCCAGCAGTTACTCCACCGGGGGTTTATCAGATACGCAGTATTTT.